The 6 T cell receptor beta chains in this list originate from one sample, sequenced in a study of blood T cells in healthy people across ages. With a J-beta primer mix and a sample-barcoded 5' primer, a second PCR ran roughly 6 to 11 cycles. Using its own MiXCR run on the 5' RACE reads, TCRdb lists one record per CDR3 protein. The table shows under 1,100,000 distinct CDR3 sequences, with less than 25% occurring only once. The same data also contributed to another study, on T cells of mothers and their children.

The sample consisted of blood. These receptors were taken from a girl under 10 years old in good health.

The CDR3 region has the DNA TGTGCCACCAGTGATCGTCGGACAGGGACCTACAATGAGCAGTTCTTC. Its protein product is CATSDRRTGTYNEQFF. The rearrangement uses TRBV24-1 and TRBJ2-1; 8 positions agree with TRBD1. CDR1 is KGHDR, CDR2 SFDVKD, per germline. The length of the CDR3 is 16 residues. Trimming took 3 bases from V and 2 from J; bases not matched to a gene: 5.

The chain has TRBV29-1 and TRBJ2-1, with D unresolved. Trimming removed 6 bases from V and 3 bases from J, with 15 bases in between. Germline CDR1 SQVTM, CDR2 ANQGSEA. This CDR3 spans 14 amino acids. In DNA, the CDR3 is TGCAGCGTAGGCCTAGTTTCTCTCTACAATGAGCAGTTCTTC. It translates to CSVGLVSLYNEQFF.

This rearrangement joins TRBV12-5 to TRBJ1-1; 7 bases map to TRBD1. V dropped 1 base and J dropped 9; count of bases not matched to a gene: 8. CDR3 size: 14 residues. The germline gives CDR1 LGHNT, CDR2 FRNRAP. The CDR3 reads CASGLASSGGKAFF. The CDR3 DNA sequence: TGTGCTAGTGGTTTGGCCTCCTCAGGGGGTAAAGCTTTCTTT. The full variable domain, rest sourced from reference TRBV12-5 and TRBJ1-1, is DARVTQTPRHKVTEMGQEVTMRCQPILGHNTVFWYRQTMMQGLELLAYFRNRAPLDDSGMPKDRFSAEMPDATLATLKIQPSEPRDSAVYFCASGLASSGGKAFFGQGTRLTVV.

The V and J genes are TRBV6-1 and TRBJ1-2; TRBD1 is a possible D gene (5 bases). Trimming left V 0 bases short and J 3 bases short, with 17 bases between. This CDR3 spans 17 amino acids. Germline V lookup: CDR1 MNHNS, CDR2 SASEGT. In DNA, the CDR3 is TGTGCCAGCAGTGAAGCGTTGGGCTTATCGGGGCACTATGGCTACACCTTC. This sequence encodes CASSEALGLSGHYGYTF.

This clonotype was seen more than once but under ten times. This chain uses TRBV11-1 with TRBJ1-1; maybe TRBD1 (5 bases). Trimming took off 1 base at V and 5 bases at J, with 11 bases between the two ends. The CDR3 is made up of 14 amino acids. Germline CDR1 SGHAT, CDR2 FQDESV (reference sequence). The CDR3 DNA is TGTGCCAGCAGCTTAGAGGGTTACAGGACTGAAGCTTTCTTT. This codes for CASSLEGYRTEAFF.

Only a few counts were recorded for this clonotype. J is TRBJ1-4 and V is TRBV28; D is possibly TRBD1 (5 bases). Trimming left V 3 bases short and J 4 bases short, with 9 bases between. The germline gives CDR1 MDHEN, CDR2 SYDVKM. The CDR3 is 14 residues long. Here the CDR3 reads CASSFWGDNEKLFF. CDR3 DNA sequence: TGTGCCAGCAGTTTCTGGGGGGATAATGAAAAACTGTTTTTT.